The rows below give T cell receptor beta chains drawn from one sample of a study of cytomegalovirus exposure and HLA in healthy donors. Profiled with immunoSEQ multiplex PCR; TCRdb holds only in-frame clones, not every one. The data hold more than 150,000 clones, with roughly 84% observed a single time. Sample: PBMCs. The origin of the receptors is a girl under three years old in good health and CMV-seronegative. CDR3s include the opening cysteine and the closing phenylalanine or tryptophan. The D gene is left open where the match is weak. The listing skips clone size in some rows; elsewhere it reads once, few, many or a size class.

TRBD1	TRBV30	TRBJ1-6	.	CAWRMDRAAFSYNSPLHF	TGTGCCTGGAGGATGGACAGGGCCGCCTTTTCCTATAATTCACCCCTCCACTTT
TRBD2	TRBV7-6	TRBJ2-1	.	CASSSRLAGGGNEQFF	TGTGCCAGCAGCTCCCGCTTAGCGGGAGGGGGGAATGAGCAGTTCTTC
.	TRBV5-6	TRBJ2-5	once	CASSLITRQETQYF	TGTGCCAGCAGCTTGATCACTAGACAAGAGACCCAGTACTTC
TRBD1	TRBV2	TRBJ2-7	once	CASSGTGGNEQYF	TGTGCCAGCAGTGGGACAGGGGGCAACGAGCAGTACTTC
TRBD2	TRBV7-2	TRBJ2-1	.	CASSLGLAGGSSYNEQFF	TGTGCCAGCAGCTTAGGACTAGCGGGAGGCAGCTCCTACAATGAGCAGTTCTTC
TRBD2	TRBV11-2	TRBJ2-7	.	CASSLGLAGGKEQYF	TGTGCCAGCAGCCTGGGTCTAGCGGGAGGAAAAGAGCAGTACTTC
TRBD1	TRBV6-1	TRBJ1-1	.	CASSTRQGGQAFF	TGTGCCAGCAGTACCAGACAGGGGGGTCAAGCTTTCTTT
TRBD2	TRBV30	TRBJ2-5	few	CAWSLGLAGVETQYF	TGTGCCTGGAGTCTGGGACTAGCGGGAGTTGAGACCCAGTACTTC
.	TRBV5-6	TRBJ2-3	.	CASSFIAVGTDTQYF	TGTGCCAGCAGCTTTATAGCGGTCGGCACAGATACGCAGTATTTT
TRBD1	TRBV5-4	TRBJ1-1	.	CASSPTGGQNTEAFF	TGTGCCAGCAGCCCGACAGGGGGCCAGAACACTGAAGCTTTCTTT
TRBD2	TRBV4-1	TRBJ2-7	.	CASSQREGSSEQYF	TGCGCCAGCAGCCAACGGGAGGGCTCTAGCGAGCAGTACTTC
TRBD1	TRBV30	TRBJ1-6	.	CAWSVGTGGLPLHF	TGTGCCTGGAGTGTGGGGACAGGGGGACTACCCCTCCACTTT
.	TRBV7-3	TRBJ2-6	.	CASSPPGAPGANVLTF	TGTGCCAGCAGCCCGCCAGGGGCCCCTGGGGCCAACGTCCTGACTTTC
TRBD2	TRBV6-1	TRBJ2-1	.	CASSKGLEVSYEQFF	TGTGCCAGCAGTAAAGGACTAGAGGTCTCCTATGAGCAGTTCTTC
.	TRBV4-1	TRBJ1-6	.	CASSHTRGARSPLHF	TGCGCCAGCAGCCACACACGGGGGGCTAGGTCACCCCTCCACTTT
.	TRBV29-1	TRBJ1-1	once	CEGGQKNTEAFF	TGCGAAGGAGGACAGAAGAACACTGAAGCTTTCTTT
TRBD1	TRBV2	TRBJ2-2	.	CASSILQGATGELFF	TGTGCCAGCAGTATACTACAGGGGGCAACCGGGGAGCTGTTTTTT
.	TRBV6-5	TRBJ2-3	.	CASSRQDGTDTQYF	TGTGCCAGCAGTCGACAGGACGGCACAGATACGCAGTATTTT
TRBD1	TRBV25-1	TRBJ1-4	.	CASSRGLNEKLFF	TGTGCCAGCTCCAGGGGGCTCAATGAAAAACTGTTTTTT
TRBD2	TRBV7-9	TRBJ2-3	.	CASSLSGRLGGGADTQYF	TGTGCCAGCAGCTTAAGCGGGCGTTTGGGCGGGGGGGCAGATACGCAGTATTTT
TRBD2	TRBV18	TRBJ2-5	once	CASSTSSGGHQETQYF	TGTGCCAGCTCAACCTCCAGCGGGGGGCACCAAGAGACCCAGTACTTC
TRBD2	TRBV5-1	TRBJ2-1	.	CASSLRGFGAGGDEQFF	TGCGCCAGCAGCTTAAGGGGTTTCGGGGCGGGAGGGGATGAGCAGTTCTTC
.	TRBV5-4	TRBJ2-2	.	CASSWIATGTAGELFF	TGTGCCAGCAGCTGGATAGCTACCGGGACTGCCGGGGAGCTGTTTTTT
TRBD2	TRBV6-5	TRBJ2-7	.	CASSEYSGRYEQYF	TGTGCCAGCAGTGAATATAGCGGGAGGTACGAGCAGTACTTC